The T cell receptor beta chain under discussion was sequenced for a study of early T cells in non-severe SARS-CoV-2 infection. V lost 2 bases and J 2 bases, leaving 10 bases between the germline ends. Looked up from germline, CDR1 is SGHVS and CDR2 is FNYEAQ. The CDR3 spans 15 residues. The TCR library protocol was used to attach unique molecular identifiers. These identifiers were attached to individual cDNA molecules. TCRdb fed the 5' RACE reads into MiXCR, producing one record per CDR3 protein. The table lists approximately 70,000 distinct CDR3 sequences, approximately 5% of them singletons. The source was whole blood, collected at baseline. This chain uses TRBV7-6 with TRBJ1-5, with D unclear. The sequence was obtained from an adult who was a healthcare worker with PCR-confirmed SARS-CoV-2 infection or an uninfected control (not recorded which). The CDR3 protein is CASSLSSAGNQPQHF. DNA of the CDR3: TGTGCCAGCAGCTTAAGCAGTGCGGGCAATCAGCCCCAGCATTTT.